Described below is a single T cell receptor (beta chain) sequence and its context. This may stem from a read error, because a much larger clone lies one nucleotide away. The data stem from a study of type 1 and type 2 diabetes patients. The germline CDR1 and CDR2 sequences are LNHDA and SQIVND (reference sequence). Trimming shortened V by 5 bases and J by 4 bases, and 14 bases separated the two germline ends. This CDR3 comprises 14 residues. Amplification started from genomic DNA. Multiplex PCR with 30 forward and 13 reverse primers amplified the TCR beta CDR3. TCRdb re-called the multiplex PCR reads through MiXCR, storing one row per CDR3 protein. The sample has 250,000 to 300,000 distinct CDR3 sequences, more than 40% seen once.

The origin of this receptor is a man aged 18 to 29 with type 2 diabetes. V is TRBV19 and J is TRBJ1-2; D remains unclear. Sequenced: peripheral blood mononuclear cells (PBMCs). CDR3 residues: CASSVGSALYGYTF. The CDR3 DNA reads as TGTGCCAGTAGTGTAGGGTCTGCTCTCTATGGCTACACCTTC.